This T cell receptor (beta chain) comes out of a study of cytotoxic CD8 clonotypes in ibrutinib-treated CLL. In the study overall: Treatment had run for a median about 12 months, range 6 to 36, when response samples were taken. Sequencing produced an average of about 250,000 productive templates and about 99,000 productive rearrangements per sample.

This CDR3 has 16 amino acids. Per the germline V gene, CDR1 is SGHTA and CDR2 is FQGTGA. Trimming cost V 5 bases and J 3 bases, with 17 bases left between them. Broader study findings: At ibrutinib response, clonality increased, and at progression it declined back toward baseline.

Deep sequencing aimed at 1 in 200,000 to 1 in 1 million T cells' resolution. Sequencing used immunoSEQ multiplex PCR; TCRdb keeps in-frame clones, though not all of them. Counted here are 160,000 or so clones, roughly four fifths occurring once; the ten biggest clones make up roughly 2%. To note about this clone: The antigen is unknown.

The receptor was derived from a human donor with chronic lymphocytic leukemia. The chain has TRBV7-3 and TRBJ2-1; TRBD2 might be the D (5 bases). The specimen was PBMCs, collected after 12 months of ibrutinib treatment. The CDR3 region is CASSRFISRGYNEQFF. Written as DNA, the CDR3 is TGTGCCAGCAGCCGGTTCATCTCACGGGGCTACAATGAGCAGTTCTTC. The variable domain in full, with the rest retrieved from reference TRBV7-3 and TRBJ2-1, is GAGVSQTPSNKVTEKGKYVELRCDPISGHTALYWYRQSLGQGPEFLIYFQGTGAADDSGLPNDRFFAVRPEGSVSTLKIQRTERGDSAVYLCASSRFISRGYNEQFFGPGTRLTVL.